The next 7 T cell receptor beta chains were all read from a single sample in a study of blood T cells in healthy people across ages. The second PCR ran about 6 to 11 cycles with a sample-barcoded 5' primer and J-beta primers. TCRdb processed the 5' RACE reads anew with MiXCR; each CDR3 protein has one entry. The table shows roughly 730,000 distinct CDR3 sequences, with roughly 56% occurring only once. The sequenced sample consisted of blood. The receptors derive from a man aged 35 to 55 in good health.

The chain combines TRBV4-2 with TRBJ2-4, with D perhaps being TRBD1 or TRBD2 (5 bases each). The CDR3 is 16 residues long. CDR1 and CDR2 from the germline V gene are LGHNA and YNFKEQ. The V end lost 4 bases, the J end lost 2 bases, and 15 bases lay between the germline ends. CDR3 residues: CASSPEIGGTKNIQYF. In nucleotides, the CDR3 is TGTGCCAGCAGCCCGGAGATTGGGGGAACCAAAAACATTCAGTACTTC.

The chain has TRBV29-1 and TRBJ2-1; possible D gene TRBD2, 5 bases. This CDR3 has 14 amino acids. CDR1 and CDR2 (germline): SQVTM, ANQGSEA. V was trimmed by 7 bases and J by 0 bases, leaving 13 bases between them. The CDR3, as DNA: TGCAGCGCCATAGCGACCAGCTCCTACAATGAGCAGTTCTTC. Translating gives CSAIATSSYNEQFF.

Remarks on this clonotype: The junction departs from germline at one end; a sequencing error may be responsible. The chain joins TRBV7-9 to TRBJ1-6; D gene uncertain. Germline V gene sequence: CDR1 SEHNR, CDR2 FQNEAQ (reference sequence). This CDR3 contains 14 residues. The DNA of the CDR3 is TGTGCCAGCCAGCTTGTTTTAGGAAGCTCACCCCCCCACTTT. Encoded protein: CASQLVLGSSPPHF.

The genes are TRBV4-1 and TRBJ1-4, with D unresolved. V lost 3 bases and J 4 bases, leaving 15 bases between the germline ends. CDR3 size: 16 residues. The V gene's germline CDR1 is MGHRA and CDR2 YSYEKL. The CDR3 is CASSQRRREFNEKLFF. For the CDR3, the DNA is TGCGCCAGCAGCCAGAGAAGACGGGAGTTTAATGAAAAACTGTTTTTT.

The chain uses TRBV14 and TRBJ2-3; 11 nucleotides agree with TRBD2. Germline CDR1 and CDR2: SGHDN and FVKESK. V shed 3 bases and J 13 bases; nucleotides not matched to a gene: 15. CDR3 length: 16 residues. Here the CDR3 reads CASSHVGASGGTREYF. The CDR3 bases are TGTGCCAGCAGCCATGTCGGAGCTAGCGGGGGGACCCGGGAGTATTTT.

The chain recombines TRBV11-2 with TRBJ2-1; 13 bases map to TRBD2. This CDR3 comprises 16 residues. Germline V gene data show CDR1 as SGHAT and CDR2 as FQNNGV. V lost 5 bases, J lost 8 bases, and 9 bases stayed unmatched. CDR3 DNA sequence: TGTGCCAGCAGCCGTACTAGCGGGGGGGCTACCTATGAGCAGTTCTTC. It specifies CASSRTSGGATYEQFF.

The genes are TRBV5-1 and TRBJ1-4; tentative D call: TRBD1 (6 bases). The CDR3 is made up of 16 amino acids. CDR1 SGHRS and CDR2 YFSETQ come from the germline V gene. V was clipped by 3 bases and J by 5 bases, with 17 bases between them. The CDR3 nucleotides read TGCGCCAGCAGCTCTCGCTCGACAGGATCAAATGAAAAACTGTTTTTT. It translates to CASSSRSTGSNEKLFF.